This TCR beta chain was captured in a study of vaccination and CD4 T cells after COVID-19. Study-wide context: The stimulating agents, overlapping spike peptides, came from SARS-CoV-2, HCoV-NL63, HCoV-OC43 and HCoV-229E. The study's findings and limits: Within the convalescent patients, spike mono-reactivity was found in 304 of 307 vaccine-specific clones.

The Oncomine TCR Beta short-read assay was applied to DNA of cultured CD4+ T cells. TCRdb reanalysed the PCR reads using MiXCR and keeps one entry per CDR3 protein. The sample includes about 16,000 distinct CDR3 sequences, roughly 36% of them seen just once. Sample treatment: approximately nine-day PBMC culture with coronavirus spike peptide pools or control peptides (ViraFEST assay). Trimming took off 0 bases at V and 5 bases at J, with 13 bases between the two ends. The CDR3 totals 14 residues. Germline CDR1 reads DFQATT; CDR2 reads SNEGSKA (reference sequence). Points on this clonotype: Its antigen remains unidentified.

The chain links TRBV20-1 to TRBJ1-2, with D tentatively TRBD1 (6 bases). The sample was CD4+ T cells from blood, cultured in vitro, taken before SARS-CoV-2 vaccination. The clonotype comes from a human donor who received a COVID-19 vaccine. The CDR3 nucleotides are TGCAGTGCTAGAGATTGGGGGACAAGGTATGGCTACACCTTC. Translated: CSARDWGTRYGYTF.